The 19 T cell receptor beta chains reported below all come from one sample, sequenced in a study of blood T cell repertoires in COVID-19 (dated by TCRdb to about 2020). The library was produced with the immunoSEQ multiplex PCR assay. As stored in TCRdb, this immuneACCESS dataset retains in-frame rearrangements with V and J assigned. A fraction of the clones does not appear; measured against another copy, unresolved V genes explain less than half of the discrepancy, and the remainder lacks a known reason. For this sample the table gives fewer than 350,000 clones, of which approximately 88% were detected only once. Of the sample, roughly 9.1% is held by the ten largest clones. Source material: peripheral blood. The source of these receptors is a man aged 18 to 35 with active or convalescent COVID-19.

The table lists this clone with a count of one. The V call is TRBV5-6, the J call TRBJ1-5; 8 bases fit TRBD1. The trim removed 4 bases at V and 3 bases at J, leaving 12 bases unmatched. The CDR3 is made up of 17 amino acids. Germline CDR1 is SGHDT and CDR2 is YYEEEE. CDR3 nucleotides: TGTGCCAGCAGCAAAGGGGGGGCAGGGGGCCCCAATCAGCCCCAGCATTTT. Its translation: CASSKGGAGGPNQPQHF.

CDR3 residues: CAISDQQGAGNTEAFF. The CDR3 DNA is TGTGCCATCAGTGATCAACAGGGGGCCGGGAACACTGAAGCTTTCTTT. J is TRBJ1-1 and V is TRBV10-3; 9 positions agree with TRBD1. With 3 bases clipped from V and 1 base from J, the junction kept 6 bases outside the gene matches. Germline CDR1 reads ENHRY; CDR2 reads SYGVKD. The CDR3 totals 16 residues.

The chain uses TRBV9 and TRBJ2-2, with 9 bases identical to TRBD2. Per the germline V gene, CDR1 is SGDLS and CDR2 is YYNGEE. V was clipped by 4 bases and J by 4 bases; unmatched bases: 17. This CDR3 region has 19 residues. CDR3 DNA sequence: TGTGCCAGCAGCAGGCTAGCGGGGATCCGCTCGCCTGGCACCGGGGAGCTGTTTTTT. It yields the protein CASSRLAGIRSPGTGELFF.

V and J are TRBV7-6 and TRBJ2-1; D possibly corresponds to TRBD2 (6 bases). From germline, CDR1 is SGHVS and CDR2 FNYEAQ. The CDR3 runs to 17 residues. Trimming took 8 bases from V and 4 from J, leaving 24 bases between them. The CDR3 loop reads CASHDPYGGAPYNEQFF. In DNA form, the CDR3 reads TGTGCCAGCCACGACCCTTACGGAGGGGCCCCATACAATGAGCAGTTCTTC.

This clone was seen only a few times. The CDR3 DNA sequence: TGTGCCAGCTCACCACCGGGCAGGGGTACGACCCAAGAGACCCAGTACTTC. This translates into CASSPPGRGTTQETQYF. This rearrangement joins TRBV18 to TRBJ2-5; possible D gene TRBD1, 6 bases. Germline V CDR1 and CDR2: KGHSH, LQKENI. The CDR3 runs to 17 residues. Trimming took 0 bases from V and 1 from J, leaving 15 bases between them.

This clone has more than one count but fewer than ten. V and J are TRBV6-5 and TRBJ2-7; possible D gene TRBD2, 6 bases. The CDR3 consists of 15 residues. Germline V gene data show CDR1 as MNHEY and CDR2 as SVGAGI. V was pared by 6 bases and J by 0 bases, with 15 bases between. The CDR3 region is CASRGGPGNSYEQYF. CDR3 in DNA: TGTGCCAGCAGGGGGGGTCCAGGTAACTCCTACGAGCAGTACTTC.

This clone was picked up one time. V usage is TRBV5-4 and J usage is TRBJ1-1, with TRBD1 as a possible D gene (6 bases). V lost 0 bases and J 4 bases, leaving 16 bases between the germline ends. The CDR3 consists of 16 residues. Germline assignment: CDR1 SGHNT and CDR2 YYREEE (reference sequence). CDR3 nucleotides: TGTGCCAGCAGCTTGGTAGGGTCAGTAGGGGGCACTGAAGCTTTCTTT. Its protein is CASSLVGSVGGTEAFF.

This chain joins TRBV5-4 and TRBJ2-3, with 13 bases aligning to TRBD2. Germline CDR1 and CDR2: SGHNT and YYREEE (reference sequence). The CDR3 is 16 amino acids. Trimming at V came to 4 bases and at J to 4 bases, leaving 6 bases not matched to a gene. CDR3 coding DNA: TGTGCCAGCAGCCTAAGACTAGCGGGGGGCGCAGATACGCAGTATTTT. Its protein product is CASSLRLAGGADTQYF.

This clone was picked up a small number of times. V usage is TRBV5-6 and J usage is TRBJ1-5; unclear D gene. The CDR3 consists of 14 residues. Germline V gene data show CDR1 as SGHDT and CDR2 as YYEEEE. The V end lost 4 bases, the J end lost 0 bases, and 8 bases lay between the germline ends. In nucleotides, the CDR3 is TGTGCCAGCAGCAACGCTAATAGCAATCAGCCCCAGCATTTT. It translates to CASSNANSNQPQHF.

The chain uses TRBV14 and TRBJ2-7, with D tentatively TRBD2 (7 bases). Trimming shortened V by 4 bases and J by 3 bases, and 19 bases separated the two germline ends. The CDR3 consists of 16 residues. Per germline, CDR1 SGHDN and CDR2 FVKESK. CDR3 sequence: CASSPHGGGYLYEQYF. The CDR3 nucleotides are TGTGCCAGCAGCCCCCATGGGGGGGGCTACCTCTACGAGCAGTACTTC. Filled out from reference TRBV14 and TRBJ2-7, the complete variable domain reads EAGVTQFPSHSVIEKGQTVTLRCDPISGHDNLYWYRRVMGKEIKFLLHFVKESKQDESGMPNNRFLAERTGGTYSTLKVQPAELEDSGVYFCASSPHGGGYLYEQYFGPGTRLTVT.

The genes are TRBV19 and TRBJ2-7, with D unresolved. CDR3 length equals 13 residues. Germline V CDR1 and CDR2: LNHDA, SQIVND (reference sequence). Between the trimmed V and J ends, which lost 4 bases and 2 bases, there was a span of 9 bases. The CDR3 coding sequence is TGTGCCAGTAGTACCTCGTCAGCCTACGAGCAGTACTTC. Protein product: CASSTSSAYEQYF.

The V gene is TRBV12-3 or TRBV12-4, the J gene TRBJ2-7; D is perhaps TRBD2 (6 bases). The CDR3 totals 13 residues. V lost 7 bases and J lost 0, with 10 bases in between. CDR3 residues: CASTRGYSYEQYF. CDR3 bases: TGTGCCAGCACGCGGGGATACTCCTACGAGCAGTACTTC.

CDR3 sequence: CASSQVGGLNSPLHF. For the CDR3, the DNA is TGCGCCAGCAGCCAAGTGGGAGGGCTCAATTCACCCCTCCACTTT. This chain links TRBV4-1 with TRBJ1-6; D gene unclear. The germline CDR1 and CDR2 sequences are MGHRA and YSYEKL. Between the trimmed V and J ends, which lost 1 base and 7 bases, there was a span of 11 bases. The CDR3 has 15 amino acids.

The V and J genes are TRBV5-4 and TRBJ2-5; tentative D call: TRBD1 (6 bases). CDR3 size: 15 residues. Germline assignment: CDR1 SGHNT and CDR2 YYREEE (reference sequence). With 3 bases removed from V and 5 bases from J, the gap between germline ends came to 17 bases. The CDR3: CASSSPTGDRETQYF. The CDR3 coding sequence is TGTGCCAGCAGCTCCCCGACAGGCGATCGGGAGACCCAGTACTTC. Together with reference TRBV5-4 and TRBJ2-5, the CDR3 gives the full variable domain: ETGVTQSPTHLIKTRGQQVTLRCSSQSGHNTVSWYQQALGQGPQFIFQYYREEENGRGNFPPRFSGLQFPNYSSELNVNALELDDSALYLCASSSPTGDRETQYFGPGTRLLVL.

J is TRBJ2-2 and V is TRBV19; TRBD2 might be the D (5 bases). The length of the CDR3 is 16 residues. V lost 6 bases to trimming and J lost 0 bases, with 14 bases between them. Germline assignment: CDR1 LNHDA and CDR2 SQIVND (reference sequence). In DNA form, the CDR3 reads TGTGCCAGTAGATCCGGACCTAGCCCGAACACCGGGGAGCTGTTTTTT. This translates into CASRSGPSPNTGELFF.

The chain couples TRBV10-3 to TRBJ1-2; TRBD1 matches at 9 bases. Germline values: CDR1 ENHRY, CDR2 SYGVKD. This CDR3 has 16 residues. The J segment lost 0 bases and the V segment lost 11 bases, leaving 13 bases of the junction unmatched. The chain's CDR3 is CASHGTGTSANYGYTF. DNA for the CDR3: TGTGCCTCACACGGGACAGGGACGTCAGCTAACTATGGCTACACCTTC.

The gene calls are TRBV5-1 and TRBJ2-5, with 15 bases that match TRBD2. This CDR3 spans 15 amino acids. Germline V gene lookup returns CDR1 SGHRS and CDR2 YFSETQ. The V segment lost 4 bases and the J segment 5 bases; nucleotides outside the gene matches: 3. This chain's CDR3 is CASSQGLAGGETQYF. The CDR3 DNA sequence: TGCGCCAGCAGCCAGGGACTAGCGGGGGGCGAGACCCAGTACTTC.

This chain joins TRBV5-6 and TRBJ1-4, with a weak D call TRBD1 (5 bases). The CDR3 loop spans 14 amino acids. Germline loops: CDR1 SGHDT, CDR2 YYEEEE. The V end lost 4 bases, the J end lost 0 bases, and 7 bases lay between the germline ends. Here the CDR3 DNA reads TGTGCCAGCAGCAAGACAGCAACTAATGAAAAACTGTTTTTT. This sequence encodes CASSKTATNEKLFF.

In DNA form, the CDR3 reads TGTGCCAGCAGCCGGGGACAGTCAACTGAAGCTTTCTTT. Translating gives CASSRGQSTEAFF. The gene calls are TRBV7-3 and TRBJ1-1; 7 bases agree with TRBD1. J gave up 5 bases and V 5 bases, and 5 bases lay outside the gene matches. Germline CDR1 is SGHTA and CDR2 is FQGTGA. The CDR3 consists of 13 residues.